Listed below are T cell receptor beta chains from one sample, sequenced in a study of T cell changes during pregnancy in multiple sclerosis. Assay: immunoSEQ multiplex PCR; the TCRdb copy retains only in-frame clones and omits some. The sample yields over 60,000 clones, roughly nine tenths seen once. The input for sequencing was CD4+ T cells from peripheral blood mononuclear cells, taken in the third trimester of pregnancy. These receptors all come from a female donor in good health, enrolled as a control in a pregnancy study. CDR3s include the opening cysteine and the closing phenylalanine or tryptophan. The D gene is left open where the match is weak. Only part of the rows carry a size: once, few, many, or a class if the clone is expanded.

>TRBJ2-4|-|-|TRBV9
TGTGCCAGCAGCGTTTCCCCTCTGGGGGGCAAAAACATTCAGTACTTC
CASSVSPLGGKNIQYF
>TRBJ1-3|TRBD1|-|TRBV5-4
TGTGCCAGCAGCTTGAGCAGGACAGGGGGAAACACCATATATTTT
CASSLSRTGGNTIYF
>TRBJ1-2|-|-|TRBV11-3
TGTGCCAGCAGCCCCCGCGAGGAGGACAGAGGCACCTTC
CASSPREEDRGTF
>TRBJ2-3|TRBD2|-|TRBV5-6
TGTGCCAGCAGCTTTCCTGCGGGGGACTTGCTGGGCACAGATACGCAGTATTTT
CASSFPAGDLLGTDTQYF
>TRBJ2-5|TRBD2|-|TRBV7-2
TGTGCCAGCAGCACGGGGACTATAGCTAGCAAGACCCAGTACTTC
CASSTGTIASKTQYF
>TRBJ1-1|-|-|TRBV5-6
TGTGCCAGCAGCTTGGGGGGACACATGAACACTGAAGCTTTCTTT
CASSLGGHMNTEAFF
>TRBJ2-7|-|-|TRBV7-2
TGTGCCAGCAGCAAACGAGGAGGCGAGCAGTACTTC
CASSKRGGEQYF
>TRBJ1-1|TRBD1|few|TRBV27
TGTGCCAGCAGTTCAATACAGGGGGCTAAAGCTTTCTTT
CASSSIQGAKAFF
>TRBJ1-1|TRBD1|-|TRBV11-2
TGTGCCAGCAGCTTAGACTATTATCGGGACAGGGGGCGCGGGGACACTGAAGCTTTCTTT
CASSLDYYRDRGRGDTEAFF
>TRBJ2-5|TRBD2|once|TRBV11-2
TGTGCCAGCAGCTCCGGGACTAGCGGGGGGGAGACCCAGTACTTC
CASSSGTSGGETQYF
>TRBJ1-1|-|few|TRBV14
TGTGCCAGCAGCCAAGAACGGGGATGGAACACTGAAGCTTTCTTT
CASSQERGWNTEAFF
>TRBJ2-7|TRBD1|-|TRBV9
TGTGCCAGCAGCGTAGTGGACAGGGGGCACGAGCAGTACTTC
CASSVVDRGHEQYF
>TRBJ2-3|TRBD2|once|TRBV7-2
TGTGCCAGCAGCCCCCTTCTAGCGGGGGCAAGCACAGATACGCAGTATTTT
CASSPLLAGASTDTQYF
>TRBJ2-7|-|-|TRBV5-1
TGCGCCAGCCGTCAAACAGGCGATACCTACGAGCAGTACTTC
CASRQTGDTYEQYF
>TRBJ2-3|TRBD2|-|TRBV29-1
TGCAGCGTAGGACTAGCGGGGGCAACAGATACGCAGTATTTT
CSVGLAGATDTQYF
>TRBJ1-2|-|-|TRBV6-5
TGTGCCACTACGGGGGACGCCGGCTATGGCTACACCTTC
CATTGDAGYGYTF
>TRBJ1-6|-|once|TRBV5-1
TGCGCCAGCAGCAACACAGGGTTAGAATCACCCCTCCACTTT
CASSNTGLESPLHF
>TRBJ1-2|TRBD1|-|TRBV30
TGTGCCTGGAGGATAACAGGGGGCCGCCCTGGCTACACCTTC
CAWRITGGRPGYTF
>TRBJ1-4|-|-|TRBV5-4
TGTGCCAGCAGCTTGGATCCAGGGGCGGACGAAAAACTGTTTTTT
CASSLDPGADEKLFF
>TRBJ1-1|TRBD1|-|TRBV19
TGTGCCAGTAGTCCGTCCCGGGACAGGGCCGGTACTGAAGCTTTCTTT
CASSPSRDRAGTEAFF
>TRBJ1-2|-|-|TRBV6-5
TGTGCCAGCAGTCCTCAGGGATTGGGCGGCTACACCTTC
CASSPQGLGGYTF
>TRBJ2-1|TRBD1|-|TRBV9
TGTGCCAGCAGCTTTGACAGGGTCCCCTACAATGAGCAGTTCTTC
CASSFDRVPYNEQFF